This TCR beta chain was obtained from a study of PD-1 blockade in classical Hodgkin lymphoma. The study's findings and limits: Baseline TCR diversity was reportedly lower in newly diagnosed patients than in healthy donors. It was reported as lower still in relapsed/refractory patients. By C4D1 there was a significant rise in CD4+ TCR diversity but not in CD8+ TCR diversity. Complete responders' diversity at baseline resembled that of newly diagnosed patients.

As concerns this clone: Its antigen is not known.

Clones were read by immunoSEQ multiplex PCR, and TCRdb kept only the in-frame ones, dropping some. The sample includes roughly 49,000 clones, roughly 89% of them seen just once. Trimming at V came to 5 bases and at J to 9 bases, leaving 13 bases not matched to a gene. Germline-derived CDR1 and CDR2 are SGHTA and FQGNSA. The CDR3 spans 15 residues. Time point indicated: cycle 4 day 1 (C4D1), after less than seven weeks of nivolumab. All the patients suffered relapse after autologous stem cell transplantation, and brentuximab vedotin exposure differed. The patients, who had relapsed/refractory classical Hodgkin lymphoma, achieved best responses of complete response, partial response or progressive disease.

This chain links TRBV7-2 with TRBJ2-1; 7 bases line up with TRBD2. This receptor was taken from a human donor with classical Hodgkin lymphoma. This sample comprised peripheral blood mononuclear cells (PBMCs), obtained before the fourth cycle of nivolumab. CDR3 coding DNA: TGTGCCAGCAGCCCCAGGGAGACTAGCAAGGGTGAGCAGTTCTTC. Encoded protein: CASSPRETSKGEQFF.